The 7 T cell receptor beta chains below were found in one sample sequenced in a study of cytomegalovirus exposure and HLA in healthy donors. 60 Vbeta and 13 Jbeta primers were used in PCR. The method was immunoSEQ multiplex PCR; TCRdb's version includes in-frame clones alone and lacks a portion of them. The sample lists fewer than 150,000 clones, about 78% occurring once. Sequenced input: PBMCs. All receptors come from a man aged 45 to 65 in good health and CMV-seronegative.

CDR3 loop: CASSYSSGGTDTQYF. CDR3 bases: TGTGCCAGCAGTTACTCTAGCGGAGGCACAGATACGCAGTATTTT. V and J are TRBV6-5 and TRBJ2-3, with D perhaps matching TRBD2 (6 bases). The V end was cut by 0 bases, the J end by 1 base, with 8 bases between. The CDR3 has 15 amino acids. Germline assignment: CDR1 MNHEY and CDR2 SVGAGI.

Only a few counts were recorded for this clone. CDR3 coding DNA: TGTGCCAGCAGCCTTTCTTCGGCGGAAGTATTGGAAAAACTGTTTTTT. Encoded protein: CASSLSSAEVLEKLFF. This rearrangement joins TRBV7-2 to TRBJ1-4; D remains unclear. Germline CDR1 SGHTA, CDR2 FQGNSA. Trimming pared 5 bases from V and 8 bases from J, leaving 21 bases between. The CDR3 is made up of 16 amino acids.

This clone has more than one count but fewer than ten. V and J are TRBV29-1 and TRBJ1-1; possible D gene TRBD1, 5 bases. V gave up 2 bases and J gave up 5 bases, with 15 bases separating them. Germline assignment: CDR1 SQVTM and CDR2 ANQGSEA. The CDR3 sequence is 14 residues long. CDR3 sequence reads: CSVEFDRLRTEAFF. Written as DNA, the CDR3 is TGCAGCGTTGAATTTGACAGATTGCGAACTGAAGCTTTCTTT.

This clone was recorded a few times. The chain is built from TRBV6-1 and TRBJ2-3; TRBD2 matches 10 bases. J lost 7 bases, V lost 0 bases, and 16 bases had no gene match. This CDR3 comprises 19 residues. Germline assignment: CDR1 MNHNS and CDR2 SASEGT. The CDR3 here is CASSEALLRLAGALYTQYF. In DNA form, the CDR3 reads TGTGCCAGCAGTGAAGCGCTCCTTAGGCTAGCGGGAGCTTTATATACGCAGTATTTT.

This chain joins TRBV6-1 and TRBJ1-2; 9 nucleotides agree with TRBD1. The CDR3 is 15 residues long. V trimming: 4 bases; J trimming: 3 bases; junction bases outside the gene matches: 6. Germline assignment: CDR1 MNHNS and CDR2 SASEGT. The CDR3 nucleotides read TGTGCCAGCAGTGGCTACAGGGGGCCGCACTATGGCTACACCTTC. Protein product: CASSGYRGPHYGYTF.

The genes are TRBV14 and TRBJ2-1; 9 bases agree with TRBD1. This CDR3 spans 16 amino acids. J was trimmed by 15 bases and V by 4 bases; bases with no gene match: 19. From germline, CDR1 is SGHDN and CDR2 FVKESK. CDR3: CASSPNLGLGTGHPFF. The CDR3, as DNA: TGTGCCAGCAGCCCCAATTTAGGACTCGGGACAGGGCATCCGTTCTTC.

The chain combines TRBV19 with TRBJ1-5; D is possibly TRBD1 (6 bases). CDR3 length: 13 amino acids. Germline CDR1 reads LNHDA; CDR2 reads SQIVND (reference sequence). V was clipped by 5 bases and J by 7 bases, with 12 bases between them. This chain's CDR3 is CASSDRGGQPQHF. Written as DNA, the CDR3 is TGTGCCAGTAGTGACCGAGGGGGACAGCCCCAGCATTTT. Together with reference TRBV19 and TRBJ1-5, the CDR3 gives the full variable domain: DGGITQSPKYLFRKEGQNVTLSCEQNLNHDAMYWYRQDPGQGLRLIYYSQIVNDFQKGDIAEGYSVSREKKESFPLTVTSAQKNPTAFYLCASSDRGGQPQHFGDGTRLSIL.